These 16 T cell receptor beta chains came from one sample sequenced in a study. One entry per CDR3 protein, called by TCRdb with MiXCR from the RT-PCR reads. The profile covers about 680,000 distinct CDR3 sequences, with 13% to 15% appearing a single time and 3.6% taken by the ten largest. Sequenced material: memory CD4+ T cells from blood. The receptors shown here come from a female donor in good health, serving as a healthy control.

V is TRBV6-6 and J is TRBJ1-5; weak D call: TRBD1 (5 bases). The CDR3 is 14 residues long. The V end lost 6 bases, the J end lost 2 bases, and 11 bases lay between the germline ends. CDR1 is MNHNY, CDR2 SVGAGI, per germline (reference sequence). CDR3 bases: TGTGCCAGCAGCCGAGAACAGGGCAATCAGCCCCAGCATTTT. This codes for CASSREQGNQPQHF.

This clonotype occurred many times. This chain joins TRBV6-5 and TRBJ2-7, with 7 bases fitting TRBD2. This CDR3 is built from 12 residues. Germline V gene data show CDR1 as MNHEY and CDR2 as SVGAGI. After removal of 11 bases from V and 0 bases from J, the junction contained 4 bases not matched to a gene. CDR3 nucleotides: TGTGCCTCTAGCGGCCACTCCTACGAGCAGTACTTC. It translates to CASSGHSYEQYF.

This clonotype was detected only a few times. The chain uses TRBV12-3 or TRBV12-4 and TRBJ2-7; D unresolved. Trimming removed 6 bases from V and 4 bases from J, with 7 bases in between. This CDR3 comprises 11 residues. The CDR3 DNA sequence: TGTGCCAGCAGCCGACGGTACGAGCAGTACTTC. Its translation: CASSRRYEQYF.

This clonotype occurred a few times. The rearrangement uses TRBV4-3 and TRBJ1-3; possible D gene TRBD1, 5 bases. Germline V gene lookup returns CDR1 LGHNA and CDR2 YSLEER. The V and J ends lost 0 bases and 3 bases respectively, with 12 bases between them. CDR3 size: 16 residues. CDR3 DNA sequence: TGCGCCAGCAGCCAAGATCATAAAACAGGTGGAAACACCATATATTTT. It encodes CASSQDHKTGGNTIYF.

This clonotype has only a few counts. This chain links TRBV12-3 or TRBV12-4 with TRBJ2-3, with 7 nucleotides matching TRBD2. CDR3 length equals 16 residues. Germline trimming cut 1 base from V and 4 bases from J; bases unmatched to any gene: 8. The CDR3: CASSLGGGPPADTQYF. The DNA of the CDR3 is TGTGCCAGCAGTTTAGGGGGAGGGCCTCCCGCAGATACGCAGTATTTT.

This clonotype came up many times. The chain is built from TRBV12-3 or TRBV12-4 and TRBJ2-5; D remains unclear. The CDR3 totals 12 residues. V dropped 6 bases and J dropped 5 bases, with 10 bases sitting between them. The CDR3 protein is CASSQTRETQYF. Here the CDR3 DNA reads TGTGCCAGCAGCCAGACGAGGGAGACCCAGTACTTC.

This clonotype was seen a handful of times. The chain employs TRBV30 and TRBJ2-7; D might be TRBD1 (5 bases). The CDR3 covers 14 residues. Germline V gives CDR1 GTSNPN, CDR2 SVGIG (reference sequence). Trimming took 3 bases from V and 3 from J, leaving 15 bases between them. The CDR3 sequence: CAWSLWGGNYEQYF. The CDR3 nucleotides are TGTGCCTGGAGCCTTTGGGGCGGAAACTACGAGCAGTACTTC.

The sample holds a few counts of this clonotype. The chain is built from TRBV6-1 and TRBJ1-1; the D gene is possibly TRBD1 (5 bases). Germline CDR1 MNHNS, CDR2 SASEGT. This CDR3 is 15 amino acids long. The V gene lost 4 bases and the J gene lost 0 bases, with 12 bases spanning the gap. The CDR3 DNA follows: TGTGCCAGCAGTGGTCCCGGGGGATTGAACACTGAAGCTTTCTTT. Encoded protein: CASSGPGGLNTEAFF.

The rearrangement links TRBV7-8 to TRBJ2-2, with 10 bases aligning to TRBD2. Germline values: CDR1 SGHVS, CDR2 FQNEAQ. Losses at the gene ends were 4 bases for V and 5 bases for J; bases not matched to a gene: 7. This CDR3 is built from 16 residues. The CDR3 is CASSSEPSGSTGELFF. In nucleotides, the CDR3 is TGTGCCAGCAGCTCAGAACCTAGCGGGAGTACCGGGGAGCTGTTTTTT.

This clonotype showed up just a few times. The chain carries TRBV24-1 and TRBJ2-3, with 8 positions matching TRBD2. Germline V gene data show CDR1 as KGHDR and CDR2 as SFDVKD. The CDR3 extends over 16 amino acids. After removal of 3 bases from V and 2 bases from J, the junction contained 6 bases not matched to a gene. CDR3 coding DNA: TGTGCCACCAGTGATCCATCTAGCGGGTTCACAGATACGCAGTATTTT. It encodes CATSDPSSGFTDTQYF.

There are many counts of this clonotype. The V and J genes are TRBV5-1 and TRBJ2-2; D is possibly TRBD2 (5 bases). This CDR3 is built from 15 residues. Looked up from germline, CDR1 is SGHRS and CDR2 is YFSETQ. The V and J ends lost 0 bases and 7 bases respectively, with 13 bases between them. The CDR3 DNA follows: TGCGCCAGCAGCTTGGGACGGCCCGGGGACGGGGAGCTGTTTTTT. It is translated as CASSLGRPGDGELFF.

This clonotype was found a few times. The chain joins TRBV7-9 to TRBJ2-3; D may be TRBD2 (6 bases). The V gene's germline CDR1 is SEHNR and CDR2 FQNEAQ (reference sequence). The CDR3 contains 14 residues. V was cut by 5 bases and J by 2 bases, with 11 bases left in between. The CDR3 nucleotides are TGTGCCAGCAGCCCGGGACTTTACACAGATACGCAGTATTTT. Protein product: CASSPGLYTDTQYF.

This clonotype came up a few times. The CDR3 bases are TGTGCCAGCTGTTGGGGGCGTGAGGACACCATATATTTT. It encodes CASCWGREDTIYF. The V gene is TRBV6-1, the J gene TRBJ1-3; D perhaps matches TRBD1 (6 bases). V lost 8 bases and J 8 bases, leaving 16 bases between the germline ends. Looked up from germline, CDR1 is MNHNS and CDR2 is SASEGT. The CDR3 is made up of 13 amino acids.

For the CDR3, the DNA is TGCAGTGCTACAGCGGGAATCTTCTATGAGCAGTTCTTC. It translates to CSATAGIFYEQFF. The J gene is TRBJ2-1, the V gene TRBV20-1; 7 bases line up with TRBD2. Germline loops: CDR1 DFQATT, CDR2 SNEGSKA (reference sequence). Trimming cost V 4 bases and J 8 bases; bases outside gene matches: 8. This CDR3 comprises 13 residues.

The rearrangement uses TRBV20-1 and TRBJ2-1; D might be TRBD2 (5 bases). The V and J ends lost 3 bases and 4 bases respectively, with 10 bases between them. CDR1 is DFQATT and CDR2 is SNEGSKA in the germline V gene (reference sequence). CDR3 size: 13 residues. Here the CDR3 reads CSASRDRYNEQFF. In DNA, the CDR3 is TGCAGTGCTAGCCGGGATCGATACAATGAGCAGTTCTTC.

This clonotype was seen a few times. This rearrangement joins TRBV3-1 to TRBJ1-2; unclear D gene. The germline V gene encodes CDR1 LGHDT and CDR2 YNNKEL (reference sequence). V was cut by 1 base and J by 4 bases, with 7 bases left in between. This CDR3 contains 13 residues. CDR3 DNA: TGTGCCAGCAGCCAAGGAATAGCCTATGGCTACACCTTC. Translated: CASSQGIAYGYTF.